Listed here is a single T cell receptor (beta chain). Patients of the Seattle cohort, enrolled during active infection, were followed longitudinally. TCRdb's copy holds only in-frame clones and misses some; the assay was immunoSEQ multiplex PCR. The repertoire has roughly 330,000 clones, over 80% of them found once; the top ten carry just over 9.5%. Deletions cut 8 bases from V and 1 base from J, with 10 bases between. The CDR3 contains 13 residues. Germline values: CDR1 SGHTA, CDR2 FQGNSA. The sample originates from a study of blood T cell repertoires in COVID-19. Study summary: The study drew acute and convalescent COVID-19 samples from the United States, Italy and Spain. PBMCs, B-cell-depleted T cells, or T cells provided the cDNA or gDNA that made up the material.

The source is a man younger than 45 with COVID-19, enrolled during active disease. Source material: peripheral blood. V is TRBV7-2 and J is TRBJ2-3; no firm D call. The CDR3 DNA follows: TGTGCCAGCCTGTTTCTTGGCACAGATACGCAGTATTTT. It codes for CASLFLGTDTQYF.